The next 32 T cell receptor beta chains were all read from a single sample in a study of siplizumab effects on memory and regulatory T cells. Profiled with immunoSEQ multiplex PCR; TCRdb holds only in-frame clones, not every one. The profile covers 90,000 to 95,000 clones, with 90% to 95% appearing a single time and around 6.5% taken by the ten largest. Sequenced sample: CD8+ T cells sorted from blood. The receptors shown here come from a human donor in good health.

The chain links TRBV5-4 to TRBJ1-1; maybe TRBD1 (5 bases). CDR1 is SGHNT and CDR2 is YYREEE in the germline V gene (reference sequence). The ends were cut back, 4 bases at V and 2 bases at J, with 15 bases in the middle. The CDR3 sequence is 15 residues long. CDR3 protein: CASSRGATDNTEAFF. The CDR3 coding sequence is TGTGCCAGCAGCCGCGGAGCGACAGATAACACTGAAGCTTTCTTT.

The chain uses TRBV18 and TRBJ2-7, with D possibly matching TRBD2 (5 bases). Trimming left V 2 bases short and J 5 bases short, with 13 bases between. The CDR3 is 14 amino acids. The germline V gene has CDR1 KGHSH and CDR2 LQKENI. The CDR3 sequence is CASSPTSAGDEQYF. DNA of the CDR3: TGTGCCAGCTCACCAACTAGTGCGGGTGACGAGCAGTACTTC.

V is TRBV7-2 and J is TRBJ2-5; 7 positions match TRBD1. This CDR3 is built from 13 residues. CDR1 and CDR2 (germline): SGHTA, FQGNSA. Trimming took 5 bases from V and 4 from J; bases not matched to a gene: 4. Written as DNA, the CDR3 is TGTGCCAGCAGCCTGGGACAGAGAGAGACCCAGTACTTC. Protein product: CASSLGQRETQYF.

V gene TRBV29-1 combines with J gene TRBJ1-1; TRBD1 is a possible D gene (6 bases). Trimming shortened V by 4 bases and J by 2 bases, and 11 bases separated the two germline ends. CDR3 size: 13 residues. Looked up from germline, CDR1 is SQVTM and CDR2 is ANQGSEA. CDR3 DNA sequence: TGCAGCGTTGCGACAGGCGATAACACTGAAGCTTTCTTT. Its protein product is CSVATGDNTEAFF.

This chain joins TRBV2 and TRBJ2-7, with 7 bases fitting TRBD2. Germline CDR1 and CDR2: SNHLY and FYNNEI. J was trimmed by 3 bases and V by 6 bases; bases with no gene match: 14. CDR3 length equals 16 residues. The CDR3 DNA reads as TGTGCCAGCAGGGGGGGGTGGGACTACCAAATCTACGAGCAGTACTTC. Its translation is CASRGGWDYQIYEQYF.

This chain's CDR3 is CASSLGQNTDTQYF. The CDR3, as DNA: TGTGCCAGCAGCTTAGGGCAGAACACAGATACGCAGTATTTT. The V and J genes are TRBV13 and TRBJ2-3; D is undetermined. The germline CDR1 and CDR2 sequences are PRHDT and FYEKMQ (reference sequence). Trimming removed 0 bases from V and 2 bases from J, with 6 bases in between. This CDR3 comprises 14 residues. Variable domain in full (rest from reference TRBV13 and TRBJ2-3): AAGVIQSPRHLIKEKRETATLKCYPIPRHDTVYWYQQGPGQDPQFLISFYEKMQSDKGSIPDRFSAQQFSDYHSELNMSSLELGDSALYFCASSLGQNTDTQYFGPGTRLTVL.

This rearrangement joins TRBV11-2 to TRBJ1-5; D is unresolved. The CDR3 spans 16 residues. Trimming stripped 3 bases from V and 1 base from J, with 13 bases between. CDR1 and CDR2 from the germline V gene are SGHAT and FQNNGV. DNA for the CDR3: TGTGCCAGCAGCTTCGTTAGGGTCGGCAGCAATCAGCCCCAGCATTTT. Its translation: CASSFVRVGSNQPQHF.

Only a few counts were recorded for this clone. The chain combines TRBV7-6 with TRBJ2-3; 9 bases align to TRBD2. Trimming cost V 5 bases and J 2 bases; bases outside gene matches: 8. Germline V CDR1 and CDR2: SGHVS, FNYEAQ. This CDR3 comprises 16 residues. The CDR3 spells CASSPTSGHNTDTQYF. The CDR3 coding sequence is TGTGCCAGCAGCCCAACTAGCGGGCATAACACAGATACGCAGTATTTT.

The chain employs TRBV4-3 and TRBJ2-1; 10 nucleotides align to TRBD2. V was clipped by 3 bases and J by 5 bases; unmatched bases: 7. CDR1 and CDR2 (germline): LGHNA, YSLEER. The CDR3 has 16 amino acids. CDR3 amino acids: CASSQVRLAGNNEQFF. The CDR3 DNA reads TGCGCCAGCAGCCAGGTCCGACTAGCGGGCAACAATGAGCAGTTCTTC.

V usage is TRBV29-1 and J usage is TRBJ1-2; the D is unclear. The germline V gene encodes CDR1 SQVTM and CDR2 ANQGSEA. V gave up 1 base and J gave up 2 bases, with 8 bases separating them. The CDR3 loop spans 13 amino acids. CDR3 loop: CSVEVTVNYGYTF. CDR3 sequence (DNA): TGCAGCGTTGAAGTTACGGTAAACTATGGCTACACCTTC.

V usage is TRBV12-5 and J usage is TRBJ2-5; 11 bases align to TRBD1. The V segment lost 7 bases and the J segment 3 bases; nucleotides outside the gene matches: 7. The germline CDR1 and CDR2 sequences are LGHNT and FRNRAP. This CDR3 has 15 amino acids. The CDR3 spells CASAAPGQGEETQYF. The CDR3 bases are TGTGCTAGTGCCGCACCGGGACAGGGGGAAGAGACCCAGTACTTC.

The V and J genes are TRBV5-4 and TRBJ1-1, with D hard to call. The V end was cut by 4 bases, the J end by 6 bases, with 10 bases between. Germline assignment: CDR1 SGHNT and CDR2 YYREEE (reference sequence). The CDR3 covers 12 residues. CDR3 loop: CASSPDSPEAFF. CDR3 in DNA: TGTGCCAGCAGCCCGGACTCTCCTGAAGCTTTCTTT.

The gene calls are TRBV7-9 and TRBJ2-5, with D maybe TRBD1 (6 bases). The V end was cut by 5 bases, the J end by 3 bases, with 13 bases between. The CDR3 totals 14 residues. Germline CDR1 SEHNR, CDR2 FQNEAQ (reference sequence). CDR3 coding DNA: TGTGCCAGCAGCATCGAGTCAGGGGAAGAGACCCAGTACTTC. Its translation is CASSIESGEETQYF.

The chain has TRBV6-6 and TRBJ2-7, with no clear D. V was trimmed by 5 bases and J by 0 bases, leaving 11 bases between them. Germline V CDR1 and CDR2: MNHNY, SVGAGI (reference sequence). The CDR3 is made up of 14 amino acids. The chain's CDR3 is CASSRRESSYEQYF. CDR3 bases: TGTGCCAGCAGTCGTCGAGAAAGCTCCTACGAGCAGTACTTC.

The chain employs TRBV7-6 and TRBJ2-1, with 12 bases fitting TRBD2. V lost 5 bases to trimming and J lost 7 bases; unmatched junction nucleotides: 6. This CDR3 has 15 amino acids. Germline lookup yields CDR1 SGHVS and CDR2 FNYEAQ. This CDR3 is CASSHRLAGDNEQFF. CDR3 nucleotides: TGTGCCAGCAGCCACCGACTAGCGGGAGATAATGAGCAGTTCTTC.

V is TRBV19 and J is TRBJ2-1; D could derive from TRBD1 or TRBD2 (5 bases each). This CDR3 has 17 residues. The germline V gene has CDR1 LNHDA and CDR2 SQIVND (reference sequence). V was cut by 3 bases and J by 0 bases, with 15 bases left in between. This CDR3 is CASSILSGASSYNEQFF. In DNA form, the CDR3 reads TGTGCCAGTAGTATCTTGTCCGGGGCCAGCTCCTACAATGAGCAGTTCTTC. The variable domain in full, with the rest retrieved from reference TRBV19 and TRBJ2-1, is DGGITQSPKYLFRKEGQNVTLSCEQNLNHDAMYWYRQDPGQGLRLIYYSQIVNDFQKGDIAEGYSVSREKKESFPLTVTSAQKNPTAFYLCASSILSGASSYNEQFFGPGTRLTVL.

The chain uses TRBV11-2 and TRBJ1-1; D is ambiguous. This CDR3 contains 15 residues. The V gene's germline CDR1 is SGHAT and CDR2 FQNNGV. V was pared by 0 bases and J by 0 bases, with 8 bases between. In DNA, the CDR3 is TGTGCCAGCAGCTTAGACAGCGAGCTGAACACTGAAGCTTTCTTT. Protein product: CASSLDSELNTEAFF.

V and J are TRBV6-5 and TRBJ1-6; tentatively, D is TRBD1 (6 bases). Trimming stripped 2 bases from V and 12 bases from J, with 8 bases between. The length of the CDR3 is 12 residues. Germline-derived CDR1 and CDR2 are MNHEY and SVGAGI. The DNA of the CDR3 is TGTGCCAGCAGTTACAGGGGGGAACCCCTCCACTTT. Its protein product is CASSYRGEPLHF.

V usage is TRBV9 and J usage is TRBJ2-1; either TRBD1 or TRBD2 may supply D (6 bases each). The V gene's germline CDR1 is SGDLS and CDR2 YYNGEE. The length of the CDR3 is 16 residues. The V and J ends lost 0 bases and 2 bases respectively, with 12 bases between them. CDR3 bases: TGTGCCAGCAGCGTAGAGGGGGACTTGACCTACAATGAGCAGTTCTTC. It is translated as CASSVEGDLTYNEQFF.

V and J are TRBV6-5 and TRBJ2-4, with D possibly being TRBD2 (5 bases). The CDR3 is made up of 14 amino acids. V gave up 2 bases and J gave up 6 bases, with 11 bases separating them. Germline V gives CDR1 MNHEY, CDR2 SVGAGI. The CDR3 region is CASSYAPRGNIQYF. The CDR3 coding sequence is TGTGCCAGCAGTTACGCCCCCCGGGGAAACATTCAGTACTTC.

The rearrangement links TRBV7-8 to TRBJ2-1; 14 bases fit TRBD2. CDR3 length: 16 residues. Germline assignment: CDR1 SGHVS and CDR2 FQNEAQ. Trimming cost V 5 bases and J 9 bases; bases outside gene matches: 9. CDR3 in amino acids: CASSPRGLAGGGEQFF. CDR3 DNA sequence: TGTGCCAGCAGCCCCCGAGGACTAGCGGGAGGTGGTGAGCAGTTCTTC.

Regarding this clone: The junction shows a germline mismatch at one end, possibly a read error. The chain uses TRBV6-5 and TRBJ2-7; D remains unclear. CDR1 MNHEY and CDR2 SVGAGI come from the germline V gene. CDR3 size: 11 residues. The CDR3 sequence is CASSYSDEQYF. The CDR3 nucleotides read TGTGCCAGCAGTTACTCCGACGAGCAGTACTTC.

The V call is TRBV9, the J call TRBJ1-5, with no clear D. Germline V gene lookup returns CDR1 SGDLS and CDR2 YYNGEE. V was clipped by 8 bases and J by 3 bases, with 18 bases between them. This CDR3 region has 15 residues. This CDR3 is CASSSDGFVNQPQHF. The DNA of the CDR3 is TGTGCCAGTAGCTCTGATGGATTCGTCAATCAGCCCCAGCATTTT.

The chain joins TRBV7-9 to TRBJ2-3, with 9 bases that match TRBD2. The CDR3 runs 16 residues. Losses at the gene ends were 2 bases for V and 2 bases for J; bases not matched to a gene: 5. The germline V gene encodes CDR1 SEHNR and CDR2 FQNEAQ (reference sequence). The CDR3 DNA reads TGTGCCAGCAGCTTAACGACTAGCGGACCCACAGATACGCAGTATTTT. It yields the protein CASSLTTSGPTDTQYF.

This clone has only one observation. The gene calls are TRBV9 and TRBJ2-7, with 8 bases identical to TRBD2. Trimming cost V 4 bases and J 2 bases; bases outside gene matches: 8. The CDR3 is made up of 15 amino acids. Germline V CDR1 and CDR2: SGDLS, YYNGEE. CDR3 sequence (DNA): TGTGCCAGCAGCCCCCCCGGGGGGGGTCCCTACGAGCAGTACTTC. Its translation: CASSPPGGGPYEQYF.

The chain employs TRBV11-3 and TRBJ2-3, with D hard to call. This CDR3 is built from 14 residues. Trimming left V 5 bases short and J 4 bases short, with 13 bases between. From germline, CDR1 is SGHNT and CDR2 YENEEA. The DNA for the CDR3 is TGTGCCAGCAGCGACGTTGATGGACCAGATACGCAGTATTTT. Residues: CASSDVDGPDTQYF.

This clone is a singleton in its sample. The chain recombines TRBV19 with TRBJ2-2, with 8 positions matching TRBD1. The J segment lost 5 bases and the V segment lost 4 bases, leaving 6 bases of the junction unmatched. This CDR3 contains 15 residues. Germline V CDR1 and CDR2: LNHDA, SQIVND (reference sequence). CDR3 sequence reads: CASSTRQGWTGELFF. CDR3 DNA: TGTGCCAGTAGTACCCGACAGGGGTGGACCGGGGAGCTGTTTTTT.

This clone appeared a single time. This rearrangement joins TRBV30 to TRBJ2-1; no definite D call. From germline, CDR1 is GTSNPN and CDR2 SVGIG (reference sequence). Trimming pared 4 bases from V and 0 bases from J, leaving 7 bases between. The CDR3 extends over 13 amino acids. CDR3 DNA sequence: TGTGCCTGGAACCCGAGCTCCTACAATGAGCAGTTCTTC. This translates into CAWNPSSYNEQFF.

This clone is a singleton in its sample. This chain joins TRBV7-9 and TRBJ2-1, with a possible D match to TRBD1 (5 bases). CDR1 and CDR2 (germline): SEHNR, FQNEAQ (reference sequence). With 1 base removed from V and 2 bases from J, the gap between germline ends came to 9 bases. The CDR3 extends over 15 amino acids. CDR3 sequence reads: CASSLVWGAYNEQFF. CDR3 DNA sequence: TGTGCCAGCAGCTTAGTCTGGGGCGCCTACAATGAGCAGTTCTTC.

CDR3 protein: CASSYGRASYEQYF. For the CDR3, the DNA is TGTGCCAGCAGCTATGGACGCGCCTCCTACGAGCAGTACTTC. This rearrangement joins TRBV7-8 to TRBJ2-7; D call uncertain. The CDR3 has 14 amino acids. Germline values: CDR1 SGHVS, CDR2 FQNEAQ. V was cut by 4 bases and J by 0 bases, with 10 bases left in between.

The rearrangement links TRBV7-9 to TRBJ2-1; 9 bases fit TRBD2. CDR1 SEHNR and CDR2 FQNEAQ come from the germline V gene (reference sequence). J was trimmed by 8 bases and V by 1 base; bases with no gene match: 6. The CDR3 sequence is 15 residues long. In DNA form, the CDR3 reads TGTGCCAGCAGCTTAGTTAGCGGGAGAGGCTATGAGCAGTTCTTC. This gives the protein CASSLVSGRGYEQFF.

The sample holds a few counts of this clone. The rearrangement uses TRBV30 and TRBJ1-2; the D is unclear. The V end was cut by 0 bases, the J end by 8 bases, with 16 bases between. CDR3 length: 14 residues. Germline CDR1 and CDR2: GTSNPN and SVGIG (reference sequence). CDR3 in amino acids: CAWSVPSLLDGYTF. CDR3 DNA: TGTGCCTGGAGTGTACCCTCGCTGTTGGACGGCTACACCTTC.